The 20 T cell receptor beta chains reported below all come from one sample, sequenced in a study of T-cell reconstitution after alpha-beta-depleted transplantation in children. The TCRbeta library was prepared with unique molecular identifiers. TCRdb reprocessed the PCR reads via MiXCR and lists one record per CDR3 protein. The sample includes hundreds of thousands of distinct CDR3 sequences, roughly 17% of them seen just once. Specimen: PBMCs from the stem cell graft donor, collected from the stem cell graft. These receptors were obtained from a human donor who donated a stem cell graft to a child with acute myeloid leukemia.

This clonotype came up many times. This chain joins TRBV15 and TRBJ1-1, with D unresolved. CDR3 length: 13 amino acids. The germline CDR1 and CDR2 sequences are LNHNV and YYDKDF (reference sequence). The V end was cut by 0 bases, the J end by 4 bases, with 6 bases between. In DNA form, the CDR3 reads TGTGCCACCAGCAGAGATATAGGCACTGAAGCTTTCTTT. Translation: CATSRDIGTEAFF.

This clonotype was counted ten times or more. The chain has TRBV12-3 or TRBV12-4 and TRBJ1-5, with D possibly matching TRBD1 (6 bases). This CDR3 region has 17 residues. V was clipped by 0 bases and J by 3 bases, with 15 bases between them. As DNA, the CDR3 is TGTGCCAGCAGTTTAGCCGGGACACGCTCTGCCAATCAGCCCCAGCATTTT. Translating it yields CASSLAGTRSANQPQHF.

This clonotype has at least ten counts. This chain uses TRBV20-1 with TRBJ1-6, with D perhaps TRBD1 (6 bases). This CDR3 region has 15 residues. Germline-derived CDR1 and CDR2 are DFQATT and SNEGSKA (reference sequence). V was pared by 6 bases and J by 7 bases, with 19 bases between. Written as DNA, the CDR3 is TGCAGTGCCATCAGGGTAGGGGGGCTCAATTCACCCCTCCACTTT. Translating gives CSAIRVGGLNSPLHF.

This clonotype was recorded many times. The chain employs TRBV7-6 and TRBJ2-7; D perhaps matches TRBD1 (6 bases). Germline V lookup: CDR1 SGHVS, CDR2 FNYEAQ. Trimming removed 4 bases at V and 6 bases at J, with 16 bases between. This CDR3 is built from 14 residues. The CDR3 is CASSSEPGAGEQYV. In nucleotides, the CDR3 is TGTGCCAGCAGCTCTGAACCAGGGGCGGGCGAGCAGTACGTC.

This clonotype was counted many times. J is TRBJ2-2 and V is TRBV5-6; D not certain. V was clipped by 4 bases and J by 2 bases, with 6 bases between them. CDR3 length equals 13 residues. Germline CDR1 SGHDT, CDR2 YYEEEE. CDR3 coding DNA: TGTGCCAGCAGCACCATAAACACCGGGGAGCTGTTTTTT. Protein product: CASSTINTGELFF.

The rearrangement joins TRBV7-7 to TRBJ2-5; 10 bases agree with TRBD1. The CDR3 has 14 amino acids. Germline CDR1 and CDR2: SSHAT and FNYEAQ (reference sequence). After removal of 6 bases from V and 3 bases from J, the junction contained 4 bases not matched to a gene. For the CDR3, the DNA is TGTGCCAGCAGTAGGACAGGGGGTAAAGAGACCCAGTACTTC. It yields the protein CASSRTGGKETQYF.

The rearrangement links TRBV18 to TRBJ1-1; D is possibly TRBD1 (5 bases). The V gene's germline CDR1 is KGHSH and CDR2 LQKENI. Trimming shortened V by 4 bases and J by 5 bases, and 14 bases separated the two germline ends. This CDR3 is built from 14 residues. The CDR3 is CASSLSRGETEAFF. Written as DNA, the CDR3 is TGTGCCAGCTCACTCTCGCGGGGGGAAACTGAAGCTTTCTTT. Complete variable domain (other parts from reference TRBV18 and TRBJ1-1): NAGVMQNPRHLVRRRGQEARLRCSPMKGHSHVYWYRQLPEEGLKFMVYLQKENIIDESGMPKERFSAEFPKEGPSILRIQQVVRGDSAAYFCASSLSRGETEAFFGQGTRLTVV.

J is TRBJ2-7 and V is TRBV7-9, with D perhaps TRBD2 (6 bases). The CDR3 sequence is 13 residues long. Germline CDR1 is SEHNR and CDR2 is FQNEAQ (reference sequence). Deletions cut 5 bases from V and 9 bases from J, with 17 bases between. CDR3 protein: CASSRDFGGGQYF. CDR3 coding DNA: TGTGCCAGCAGCCGAGATTTTGGGGGAGGGCAGTACTTC.

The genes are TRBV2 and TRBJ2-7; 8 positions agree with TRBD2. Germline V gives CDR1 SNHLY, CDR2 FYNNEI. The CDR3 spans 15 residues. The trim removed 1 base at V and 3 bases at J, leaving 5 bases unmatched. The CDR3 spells CASSEGLAGHYEQYF. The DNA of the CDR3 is TGTGCCAGCAGTGAAGGTCTAGCGGGCCACTACGAGCAGTACTTC. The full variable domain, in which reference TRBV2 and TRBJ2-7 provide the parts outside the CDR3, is EPEVTQTPSHQVTQMGQEVILRCVPISNHLYFYWYRQILGQKVEFLVSFYNNEISEKSEIFDDQFSVERPDGSNFTLKIRSTKLEDSAMYFCASSEGLAGHYEQYFGPGTRLTVT.

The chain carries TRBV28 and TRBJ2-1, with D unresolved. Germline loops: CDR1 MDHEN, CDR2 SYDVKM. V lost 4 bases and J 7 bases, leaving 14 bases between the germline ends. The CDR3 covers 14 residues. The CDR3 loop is CASSYQQSSNEQFF. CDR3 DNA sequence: TGTGCCAGCAGTTATCAACAGTCCTCTAATGAGCAGTTCTTC.

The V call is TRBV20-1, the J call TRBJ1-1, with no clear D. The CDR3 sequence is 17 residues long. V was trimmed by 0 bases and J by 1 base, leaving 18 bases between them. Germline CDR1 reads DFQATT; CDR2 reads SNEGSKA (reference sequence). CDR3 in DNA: TGCAGTGCTAGAGATCTCGATGTGAGAGATCCGAACACTGAAGCTTTCTTT. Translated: CSARDLDVRDPNTEAFF.

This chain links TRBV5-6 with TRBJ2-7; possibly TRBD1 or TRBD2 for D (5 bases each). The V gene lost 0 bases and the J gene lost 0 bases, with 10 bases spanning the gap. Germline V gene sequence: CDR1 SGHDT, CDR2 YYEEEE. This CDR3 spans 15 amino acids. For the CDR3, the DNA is TGTGCCAGCAGCTTGGTGTGGGACGGCTCCTACGAGCAGTACGTC. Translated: CASSLVWDGSYEQYV.

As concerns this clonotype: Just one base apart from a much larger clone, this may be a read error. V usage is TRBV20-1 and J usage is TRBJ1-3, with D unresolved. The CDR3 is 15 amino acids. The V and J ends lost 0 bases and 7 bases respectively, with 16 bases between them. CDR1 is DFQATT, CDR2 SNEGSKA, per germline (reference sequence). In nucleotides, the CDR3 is TGCAGTGCTAGAGATCAAAGGGCGAGGCGGAACACCATATATTTT. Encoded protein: CSARDQRARRNTIYF.

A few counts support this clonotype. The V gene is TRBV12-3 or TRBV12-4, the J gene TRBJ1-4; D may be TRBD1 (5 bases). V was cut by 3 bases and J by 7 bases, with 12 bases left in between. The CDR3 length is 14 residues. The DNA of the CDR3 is TGTGCCAGCAGTTTTGGCCCGGGGCCTGAAAAACTGTTTTTT. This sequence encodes CASSFGPGPEKLFF.

CDR3 coding DNA: TGTGCCAGCAGCGGGCAGATAAATAGCAATCAGCCCCAGCATTTT. The encoded protein is CASSGQINSNQPQHF. The chain is built from TRBV5-5 and TRBJ1-5; D not certain. From germline, CDR1 is SGHKS and CDR2 YYEKEE (reference sequence). The CDR3 contains 15 residues. V was trimmed by 4 bases and J by 0 bases, leaving 11 bases between them.

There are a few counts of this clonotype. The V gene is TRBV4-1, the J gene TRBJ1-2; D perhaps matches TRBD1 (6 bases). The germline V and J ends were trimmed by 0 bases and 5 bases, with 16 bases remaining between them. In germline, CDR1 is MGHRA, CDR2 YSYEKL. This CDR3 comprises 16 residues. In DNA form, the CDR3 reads TGCGCCAGCAGCCAAGATGGAGCCCGGACAGCTTATGGCTACACCTTC. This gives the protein CASSQDGARTAYGYTF.

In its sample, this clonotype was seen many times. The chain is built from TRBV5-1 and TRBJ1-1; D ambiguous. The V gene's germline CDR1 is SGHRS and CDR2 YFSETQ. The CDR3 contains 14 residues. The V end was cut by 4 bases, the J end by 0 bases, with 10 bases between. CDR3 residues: CASSPRTVNTEAFF. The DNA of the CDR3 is TGCGCCAGCAGCCCCAGGACGGTGAACACTGAAGCTTTCTTT.

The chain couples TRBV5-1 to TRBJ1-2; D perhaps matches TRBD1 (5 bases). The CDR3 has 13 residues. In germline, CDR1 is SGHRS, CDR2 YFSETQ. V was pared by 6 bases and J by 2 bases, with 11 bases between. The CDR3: CASTWDLNYGYTF. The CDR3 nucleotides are TGCGCCAGCACCTGGGACCTCAACTATGGCTACACCTTC.

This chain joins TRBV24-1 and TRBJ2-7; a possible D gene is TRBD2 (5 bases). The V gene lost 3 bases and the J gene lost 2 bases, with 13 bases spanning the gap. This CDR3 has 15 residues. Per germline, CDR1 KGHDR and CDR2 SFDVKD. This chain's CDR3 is CATSDPRRFPYEQYF. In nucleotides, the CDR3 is TGTGCCACCAGTGATCCGAGGAGGTTCCCCTACGAGCAGTACTTC.

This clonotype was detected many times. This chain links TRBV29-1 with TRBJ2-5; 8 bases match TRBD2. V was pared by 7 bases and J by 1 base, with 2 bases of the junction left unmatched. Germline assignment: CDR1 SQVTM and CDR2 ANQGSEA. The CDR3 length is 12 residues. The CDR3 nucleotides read TGCAGCGCGGGGGGGGCCCAAGAGACCCAGTACTTC. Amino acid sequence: CSAGGAQETQYF.